Below are 30 T cell receptor beta chains sequenced from a single sample in a study of T cell repertoires in cytomegalovirus infection (dated by TCRdb to about 2019). Read against the paper, the sample's treatment or condition label means: in vitro stimulation with specific CMV peptide epitopes to enrich CMV-specific T cells. TCRdb names Illumina HiSeq 1500 as the instrument used. TCRdb trimmed the raw reads at Q25, called clones with MiXCR and kept productive beta chains. Duplicate CDR3 protein sequences are folded into a single record with the most common DNA and genes. In this sample the table shows about 740,000 distinct CDR3 sequences, about 33% of which occur a single time. 15% to 20% of the sample is in the top ten clones. No antigen is known for these receptors. The material was cultured PBMCs, obtained from culture after CMV antigen stimulation. These receptors were collected from a human donor in good health (CMV status not recorded). Some clones in this sample may be carry-over from other donors' samples.

This clonotype came up a few times. V gene TRBV6-6 combines with J gene TRBJ1-1; 7 nucleotides agree with TRBD1. Germline CDR1 reads MNHNY; CDR2 reads SVGAGI (reference sequence). CDR3 size: 15 residues. The J segment lost 9 bases and the V segment lost 1 base, leaving 11 bases of the junction unmatched. The CDR3 sequence: CASSYYRRDSAQAFF. The DNA of the CDR3 is TGTGCCAGCAGTTACTATAGGCGGGACAGTGCTCAAGCTTTCTTT.

V and J are TRBV7-2 and TRBJ1-4; D not resolved. The germline V and J ends were trimmed by 5 bases and 4 bases, with 8 bases remaining between them. The length of the CDR3 is 13 residues. The germline V gene encodes CDR1 SGHTA and CDR2 FQGNSA. This CDR3 is CASSPRINEKLFF. The CDR3 nucleotides are TGTGCCAGCAGCCCGCGAATTAATGAAAAACTGTTTTTT.

In this sample, this clonotype turned up a few times. This rearrangement joins TRBV19 to TRBJ2-7, with D possibly matching TRBD1 (5 bases). The V and J ends lost 5 bases and 3 bases respectively, with 11 bases between them. Germline V gives CDR1 LNHDA, CDR2 SQIVND (reference sequence). The CDR3 is made up of 13 amino acids. The CDR3 region is CASSWGLDYEQYF. In nucleotides, the CDR3 is TGTGCCAGTAGTTGGGGCCTTGACTACGAGCAGTACTTC.

CDR3 bases: TGTGCCAGCAGTTACTCTCTAGCGGGCGGCGATGAGCAGTTCTTC. Translating gives CASSYSLAGGDEQFF. This sequence joins TRBV6-5 and TRBJ2-1; 8 nucleotides match TRBD2. The length of the CDR3 is 15 residues. CDR1 MNHEY and CDR2 SVGAGI come from the germline V gene. V shed 0 bases, J shed 8 bases, and the junction held 6 bases outside the gene matches.

The rearrangement uses TRBV11-2 and TRBJ2-3; D remains ambiguous. Germline V gives CDR1 SGHAT, CDR2 FQNNGV. Trimming left V 0 bases short and J 3 bases short, with 4 bases between. CDR3 size: 13 residues. The CDR3 DNA is TGTGCCAGCAGCTTAGACGTGACAGATACGCAGTATTTT. It codes for CASSLDVTDTQYF.

As for this clonotype: A much larger clone differs from this one at a single base, so this may be a read error. V gene TRBV7-2 combines with J gene TRBJ2-1, with a weak D call TRBD2 (5 bases). CDR3 length: 14 amino acids. Germline V CDR1 and CDR2: SGHTA, FQGNSA. Trimming shortened V by 2 bases and J by 12 bases, and 17 bases separated the two germline ends. This CDR3 reads CASSLSWAVAGQFF. CDR3 bases: TGTGCCAGCAGCTTATCTTGGGCGGTCGCGGGGCAGTTCTTC.

The chain is built from TRBV7-2 and TRBJ2-3; 12 nucleotides match TRBD2. CDR3 length: 14 residues. Losses at the gene ends were 6 bases for V and 5 bases for J; bases not matched to a gene: 3. CDR1 and CDR2 (germline): SGHTA, FQGNSA. As DNA, the CDR3 is TGTGCCAGCAGATTGGGACTAGCGGGAGATACGCAGTATTTT. This sequence encodes CASRLGLAGDTQYF.

The table lists this clonotype with a few counts. The gene calls are TRBV11-3 and TRBJ1-5, with 7 bases identical to TRBD1. V gave up 2 bases and J gave up 9 bases; unmatched junction bases: 16. Germline V gene lookup returns CDR1 SGHNT and CDR2 YENEEA. This CDR3 is built from 17 residues. CDR3 in DNA: TGTGCCAGCAGCTTACCTCAAGACAGGGCCCAAGGTTGGCCCCAGCATTTT. It is translated as CASSLPQDRAQGWPQHF.

The chain couples TRBV6-1 to TRBJ1-6; D gene unclear. V gave up 4 bases and J gave up 10 bases, with 11 bases separating them. CDR3 length: 13 amino acids. Per germline, CDR1 MNHNS and CDR2 SASEGT. In DNA, the CDR3 is TGTGCCAGCAGTGGGGTAATCGCCTCACCCCTCCACTTT. As protein: CASSGVIASPLHF.

In its sample, this clonotype was seen a few times. The chain is built from TRBV7-2 and TRBJ2-1; D gene unclear. The CDR3 has 13 residues. V was shortened by 5 bases and J by 5 bases, with 10 bases between the two germline ends. The V gene's germline CDR1 is SGHTA and CDR2 FQGNSA. CDR3 amino acids: CASSMTGHNEQFF. CDR3 bases: TGTGCCAGCAGCATGACGGGTCACAATGAGCAGTTCTTC.

The sample holds a few counts of this clonotype. V and J are TRBV7-3 and TRBJ2-6; 9 nucleotides line up with TRBD1. CDR3 size: 19 residues. Germline CDR1 reads SGHTA; CDR2 reads FQGTGA. V lost 6 bases, J lost 0 bases, and 12 bases stayed unmatched. CDR3 nucleotides: TGTGCCAGCAGTGATGCCGCGGACAGGGGTGACTCTGGGGCCAACGTCCTGACTTTC. This encodes CASSDAADRGDSGANVLTF.

This clonotype has ten or more counts. The V gene is TRBV6-1, the J gene TRBJ2-2; D not certain. This CDR3 is 13 amino acids long. Germline values: CDR1 MNHNS, CDR2 SASEGT. The germline V and J ends were trimmed by 8 bases and 4 bases, with 11 bases remaining between them. CDR3 in DNA: TGTGCCAGCGTAAGGGTTGGCACCGGGGAGCTGTTTTTT. It specifies CASVRVGTGELFF.

The chain has TRBV11-2 and TRBJ2-7; a weak D match, TRBD1 (5 bases). The CDR3 contains 12 residues. Germline CDR1 and CDR2: SGHAT and FQNNGV. V dropped 8 bases and J dropped 2 bases, with 10 bases sitting between them. CDR3 nucleotide sequence: TGTGCCAGCGGAATACAGGCCTACGAGCAGTACTTC. It yields the protein CASGIQAYEQYF.

This clonotype was seen only a few times. The rearrangement joins TRBV10-2 to TRBJ2-1; D is unresolved. CDR3 size: 14 residues. CDR1 is WSHSY, CDR2 SAAADI, per germline. Trimming pared 4 bases from V and 6 bases from J, leaving 13 bases between. CDR3: CASSGWTNGNEQFF. CDR3 in DNA: TGCGCCAGCAGTGGGTGGACCAACGGCAATGAGCAGTTCTTC.

The J gene is TRBJ1-3, the V gene TRBV20-1, with TRBD1 matching 8 bases. V was clipped by 5 bases and J by 0 bases; unmatched bases: 6. The CDR3 sequence is 15 residues long. Germline CDR1 is DFQATT and CDR2 is SNEGSKA (reference sequence). The CDR3 nucleotides are TGCAGTGCTCCCCGACAGGGGAGCTCTGGAAACACCATATATTTT. Amino acid sequence: CSAPRQGSSGNTIYF.

This clonotype has just a few counts. The chain combines TRBV15 with TRBJ1-2; unclear D gene. The CDR3 consists of 12 residues. The ends were cut back, 0 bases at V and 8 bases at J, with 7 bases in the middle. Germline CDR1 reads LNHNV; CDR2 reads YYDKDF (reference sequence). The CDR3 DNA reads as TGTGCCACCAGCAGAGATAAGGGAGGCTACACCTTC. Protein: CATSRDKGGYTF. The whole variable domain, remainder taken from reference TRBV15 and TRBJ1-2, is DAMVIQNPRYQVTQFGKPVTLSCSQTLNHNVMYWYQQKSSQAPKLLFHYYDKDFNNEADTPDNFQSRRPNTSFCFLDIRSPGLGDTAMYLCATSRDKGGYTFGSGTRLTVV.

This chain uses TRBV7-2 with TRBJ2-1, with 8 bases identical to TRBD2. The germline V gene has CDR1 SGHTA and CDR2 FQGNSA. There are 18 residues in the CDR3. The junction had 13 bases not matched to a gene; V was cut back by 5 bases and J by 1 base. The CDR3 nucleotides read TGTGCCAGCAGCCTAACTACGCAAGCGGGAGCTTCCTACAATGAGCAGTTCTTC. It codes for CASSLTTQAGASYNEQFF. Based on the CDR3 plus reference TRBV7-2 and TRBJ2-1, the full variable domain is GAGVSQSPSNKVTEKGKDVELRCDPISGHTALYWYRQSLGQGLEFLIYFQGNSAPDKSGLPSDRFSAERTGGSVSTLTIQRTQQEDSAVYLCASSLTTQAGASYNEQFFGPGTRLTVL.

V usage is TRBV28 and J usage is TRBJ1-2; D is uncertain. Deletions cut 5 bases from V and 8 bases from J, with 21 bases between. Germline V gene data show CDR1 as MDHEN and CDR2 as SYDVKM. The CDR3 consists of 15 residues. In DNA form, the CDR3 reads TGTGCCAGCAGTCCTTGGGGTGACGCCCAGTGGGGCTACACCTTC. Its protein product is CASSPWGDAQWGYTF.

This clonotype was found a few times. This chain joins TRBV5-1 and TRBJ2-5, with 7 positions matching TRBD1. V was clipped by 7 bases and J by 2 bases; unmatched bases: 14. From germline, CDR1 is SGHRS and CDR2 YFSETQ. CDR3 length: 16 residues. The CDR3, as DNA: TGCGCCAGCCCCCGATCGGAGCGCAGGGGGCAAGAGACCCAGTACTTC. It is translated as CASPRSERRGQETQYF.

The chain employs TRBV6-2 or TRBV6-3 and TRBJ1-1; D remains ambiguous. V was clipped by 5 bases and J by 5 bases, with 15 bases between them. Germline assignment: CDR1 MNHEY and CDR2 SVGEGT. The CDR3 contains 14 residues. CDR3 sequence: CASSPQKRRTEAFF. The CDR3 nucleotides are TGTGCCAGCAGTCCTCAAAAGCGGCGAACTGAAGCTTTCTTT.

The gene calls are TRBV10-1 and TRBJ2-2, with D uncertain. This CDR3 is built from 14 residues. Germline lookup yields CDR1 WNHNN and CDR2 SYGVQD (reference sequence). V gave up 9 bases and J gave up 3 bases, with 14 bases separating them. CDR3 nucleotide sequence: TGCGCCAGTCCCCGGTATCCTGACACCGGGGAGCTGTTTTTT. Protein: CASPRYPDTGELFF.

This clonotype was seen a few times. The chain has TRBV11-2 and TRBJ2-1; 9 bases agree with TRBD2. This CDR3 region has 16 residues. Germline loops: CDR1 SGHAT, CDR2 FQNNGV. The V and J ends lost 4 bases and 7 bases, in that order; junction bases with no gene match: 11. CDR3 region: CASSWTTGAGGNEQFF. The CDR3 nucleotides read TGTGCCAGCAGCTGGACCACAGGGGCGGGGGGGAATGAGCAGTTCTTC.

This chain connects TRBV10-3 to TRBJ2-1; the D gene is possibly TRBD2 (6 bases). The CDR3 length is 16 residues. From germline, CDR1 is ENHRY and CDR2 SYGVKD. Trimming removed 7 bases at V and 0 bases at J, with 16 bases between. This CDR3 reads CAIKREREDSYNEQFF. CDR3 sequence (DNA): TGTGCCATCAAGAGAGAGAGGGAGGACTCCTACAATGAGCAGTTCTTC.

The gene calls are TRBV6-6 and TRBJ1-2, with TRBD1 matching 8 bases. J gave up 0 bases and V 2 bases, and 5 bases lay outside the gene matches. The V gene's germline CDR1 is MNHNY and CDR2 SVGAGI (reference sequence). The CDR3 spans 16 residues. This CDR3 is CASSYGTGRANYGYTF. The CDR3 DNA follows: TGTGCCAGCAGTTACGGGACAGGTCGAGCTAACTATGGCTACACCTTC.

The table lists this clonotype with a few counts. The chain joins TRBV12-3 or TRBV12-4 to TRBJ2-1; D remains unclear. The CDR3 contains 13 residues. Trimming removed 6 bases from V and 8 bases from J, with 14 bases in between. CDR3 sequence (DNA): TGTGCCAGCAGCTCCCCGGATCACGATGAGCAGTTCTTC. This encodes CASSSPDHDEQFF.

The chain links TRBV12-3 or TRBV12-4 to TRBJ2-3; 12 nucleotides align to TRBD2. V was clipped by 10 bases and J by 6 bases; unmatched bases: 5. The CDR3 contains 13 residues. The CDR3 protein is CATRLAGVDTQYF. The CDR3 DNA sequence: TGTGCCACCCGACTAGCGGGAGTGGATACGCAGTATTTT.

In its sample, this clonotype was seen many times. This chain joins TRBV7-8 and TRBJ2-1; no firm D call. The germline V gene has CDR1 SGHVS and CDR2 FQNEAQ. The CDR3 is 14 amino acids. V lost 7 bases and J lost 2, with 12 bases in between. For the CDR3, the DNA is TGTGCCAGCACCGAGGCCCGGACCTACAATGAGCAGTTCTTC. This translates into CASTEARTYNEQFF.

The chain uses TRBV30 and TRBJ1-1; TRBD1 might be the D (5 bases). Between the trimmed V and J ends, which lost 0 bases and 3 bases, there was a span of 17 bases. The CDR3 runs 16 residues. Germline loops: CDR1 GTSNPN, CDR2 SVGIG (reference sequence). This CDR3 reads CAWSVRRVKGDTEAFF. CDR3 bases: TGTGCCTGGAGTGTCCGCAGGGTGAAGGGAGACACTGAAGCTTTCTTT.

The V and J genes are TRBV7-8 and TRBJ2-1; 9 bases agree with TRBD1. This CDR3 is 16 amino acids long. V shed 5 bases, J shed 0 bases, and the junction held 5 bases outside the gene matches. CDR1 and CDR2 from the germline V gene are SGHVS and FQNEAQ. CDR3 sequence (DNA): TGTGCCAGCAGCCTAGACAGGGGGACCTCCTACAATGAGCAGTTCTTC. It specifies CASSLDRGTSYNEQFF. The full variable domain, with the rest looked up from reference TRBV7-8 and TRBJ2-1, is GAGVSQSPRYKVAKRGQDVALRCDPISGHVSLFWYQQALGQGPEFLTYFQNEAQLDKSGLPSDRFFAERPEGSVSTLKIQRTQQEDSAVYLCASSLDRGTSYNEQFFGPGTRLTVL.

The J gene is TRBJ2-7, the V gene TRBV20-1, with TRBD1 matching 9 bases. CDR1 DFQATT and CDR2 SNEGSKA come from the germline V gene (reference sequence). The V segment lost 1 base and the J segment 1 base; nucleotides outside the gene matches: 5. The CDR3 runs 15 residues. The chain's CDR3 is CSARGSGTGSYEQYF. CDR3 nucleotides: TGCAGTGCTAGAGGCTCCGGGACAGGGTCCTACGAGCAGTACTTC.